One and the same sample provided the 28 T cell receptor beta chains below, sequenced in a study of T-cell reconstitution after alpha-beta-depleted transplantation in children. Library preparation (for TCRbeta) was performed with unique molecular identifiers. TCRdb re-derived calls from the PCR reads in MiXCR, one entry per CDR3 protein. The table has hundreds of thousands of distinct CDR3 sequences, approximately 14% seen once. The sample was PBMCs, taken before TCRalphabeta/CD19-depleted stem cell transplant. These receptors all come from a girl aged 2 to 9 with congenital amegakaryocytic thrombocytopenia, due to receive a stem cell transplant.

In this sample, this clonotype turned up many times. The chain employs TRBV6-5 and TRBJ2-1; the D is unclear. The CDR3 runs 15 residues. CDR1 and CDR2 (germline): MNHEY, SVGAGI. Trimming removed 2 bases from V and 4 bases from J, with 12 bases in between. This chain's CDR3 is CASSYTVDWYNEQFF. For the CDR3, the DNA is TGTGCCAGCAGTTACACAGTCGACTGGTACAATGAGCAGTTCTTC.

The chain uses TRBV10-3 and TRBJ2-7; the match to TRBD2 covers 10 bases. Germline V lookup: CDR1 ENHRY, CDR2 SYGVKD. This CDR3 is built from 14 residues. After removal of 2 bases from V and 7 bases from J, the junction contained 5 bases not matched to a gene. The CDR3: CAISEMETSGEQYF. Written as DNA, the CDR3 is TGTGCCATCAGTGAGATGGAGACTAGCGGGGAGCAGTACTTC.

This clonotype appeared a few times. The CDR3 protein is CASSWAASGTQETQYF. Written as DNA, the CDR3 is TGTGCCAGCAGCTGGGCGGCGAGCGGGACTCAAGAGACCCAGTACTTC. J is TRBJ2-5 and V is TRBV5-5, with 7 bases aligning to TRBD2. Germline lookup yields CDR1 SGHKS and CDR2 YYEKEE (reference sequence). The CDR3 extends over 16 amino acids. V dropped 3 bases and J dropped 2; count of bases not matched to a gene: 10.

The chain joins TRBV20-1 to TRBJ2-3; D may be TRBD2 (6 bases). The CDR3 consists of 13 residues. CDR1 is DFQATT and CDR2 is SNEGSKA in the germline V gene (reference sequence). V was shortened by 5 bases and J by 5 bases, with 14 bases between the two germline ends. Here the CDR3 DNA reads TGCAGTGCTGGCGGAGGGGTTATAGATACGCAGTATTTT. It translates to CSAGGGVIDTQYF.

V gene TRBV5-6 combines with J gene TRBJ1-4, with a weak D call TRBD1 (6 bases). This CDR3 contains 17 residues. With 5 bases removed from V and 3 bases from J, the gap between germline ends came to 20 bases. Germline V gene sequence: CDR1 SGHDT, CDR2 YYEEEE. CDR3: CASSPGAARDPNEKLFF. CDR3 nucleotides: TGTGCCAGCAGTCCAGGGGCCGCCAGGGACCCTAATGAAAAACTGTTTTTT.

The sample holds many counts of this clonotype. This chain joins TRBV10-3 and TRBJ2-1; 11 bases agree with TRBD1. V trimming: 0 bases; J trimming: 5 bases; junction bases outside the gene matches: 3. CDR3 size: 16 residues. CDR1 and CDR2 from the germline V gene are ENHRY and SYGVKD. The CDR3 coding sequence is TGTGCCATCAGTGAGTCTGGACAGGGGGCGGACAATGAGCAGTTCTTC. As protein: CAISESGQGADNEQFF.

The V call is TRBV30, the J call TRBJ1-2, with D uncertain. Between the trimmed V and J ends, which lost 0 bases and 5 bases, there was a span of 10 bases. The V gene's germline CDR1 is GTSNPN and CDR2 SVGIG (reference sequence). The CDR3 has 13 residues. The CDR3 loop reads CAWSVRDSYGYTF. CDR3 bases: TGTGCCTGGAGTGTGCGGGATTCGTATGGCTACACCTTC.

There are many counts of this clonotype. The V gene is TRBV29-1, the J gene TRBJ2-5; tentatively, D is TRBD1 (6 bases). Trimming removed 3 bases at V and 3 bases at J, with 23 bases between. CDR3 length: 17 amino acids. CDR1 is SQVTM, CDR2 ANQGSEA, per germline. The CDR3 here is CSVDDTHYHRVEETQYF. CDR3 nucleotides: TGCAGCGTTGACGATACGCATTATCACAGGGTAGAAGAGACCCAGTACTTC.

This clonotype was seen only a few times. The genes are TRBV20-1 and TRBJ2-1; 13 bases are shared with TRBD2. CDR3 size: 18 residues. The germline V gene has CDR1 DFQATT and CDR2 SNEGSKA (reference sequence). V shed 5 bases and J 6 bases; nucleotides not matched to a gene: 16. For the CDR3, the DNA is TGCAGTGCTCCCTTCGGACAGGGAGGGACTAGCGGGACCAATGAGCAGTTCTTC. Its protein is CSAPFGQGGTSGTNEQFF.

In the case of this clonotype: One junction end disagrees with the germline gene, perhaps due to a read error. This rearrangement joins TRBV12-3 or TRBV12-4 to TRBJ2-7, with unresolved D. The CDR3 loop spans 11 amino acids. The DNA of the CDR3 is TGTGCCGGCAGTCTCTCCTACGAGCAGTACTTC. Translating gives CAGSLSYEQYF.

This chain links TRBV6-2 or TRBV6-3 with TRBJ2-2, with a possible D match to TRBD2 (5 bases). The V end lost 2 bases, the J end lost 0 bases, and 7 bases lay between the germline ends. This CDR3 region has 15 residues. The germline V gene has CDR1 MNHEY and CDR2 SVGEGT. Written as DNA, the CDR3 is TGTGCCAGCAGTTACACGGGAACGAACACCGGGGAGCTGTTTTTT. Amino acid sequence: CASSYTGTNTGELFF.

A few counts support this clonotype. The V gene is TRBV12-3 or TRBV12-4, the J gene TRBJ2-6, with 7 bases aligning to TRBD1. This CDR3 is built from 16 residues. Germline trimming cut 8 bases from V and 0 bases from J; bases unmatched to any gene: 7. CDR3 nucleotides: TGTGCCAGCTCCTACAGGGGACGCTCTGGGGCCAACGTCCTGACTTTC. Its translation is CASSYRGRSGANVLTF.

CDR3 sequence (DNA): TGTGCCAGCAGCCAGTCTAGCGGGAGCTGGGATGAGCAGTTCTTC. Residues: CASSQSSGSWDEQFF. This chain joins TRBV14 and TRBJ2-1; TRBD2 matches at 10 bases. CDR3 length: 15 residues. CDR1 SGHDN and CDR2 FVKESK come from the germline V gene. The ends lost 3 bases at V and 8 bases at J; junction bases unmatched: 7.

This clonotype was observed a few times. The CDR3 sequence: CASNSGHKPETQYF. The DNA of the CDR3 is TGTGCCAGTAATTCGGGACACAAACCAGAGACCCAGTACTTC. The chain uses TRBV12-3 or TRBV12-4 and TRBJ2-5, with D possibly matching TRBD1 (6 bases). There are 14 residues in the CDR3. The V and J ends lost 9 bases and 4 bases respectively, with 18 bases between them.

This clonotype was found a few times. V and J are TRBV15 and TRBJ2-2; 13 bases map to TRBD2. The CDR3 spans 18 residues. V was clipped by 1 base and J by 6 bases; unmatched bases: 8. Germline V CDR1 and CDR2: LNHNV, YYDKDF (reference sequence). The CDR3 DNA sequence: TGTGCCACCAGCAGAGTCATAGGACTAGCGGGAGCCGCCGGGGAGCTGTTTTTT. Protein product: CATSRVIGLAGAAGELFF.

The rearrangement uses TRBV28 and TRBJ2-7; D might be TRBD1 or TRBD2, each matching 5 bases. This CDR3 spans 13 amino acids. V was clipped by 9 bases and J by 2 bases, with 14 bases between them. Germline CDR1 reads MDHEN; CDR2 reads SYDVKM. The CDR3 DNA is TGTGCCAGTGGGACGGACATAACCTACGAGCAGTACTTC. It encodes CASGTDITYEQYF.

CDR3 region: CAWRKGFGRSYNEQFF. The CDR3 nucleotides read TGTGCCTGGAGGAAAGGTTTTGGGAGGTCCTACAATGAGCAGTTCTTC. The chain recombines TRBV30 with TRBJ2-1; weak D call: TRBD2 (6 bases). Germline-derived CDR1 and CDR2 are GTSNPN and SVGIG (reference sequence). V lost 3 bases and J lost 1, with 16 bases in between. This CDR3 comprises 16 residues.

This clonotype has at least ten counts. V and J are TRBV5-1 and TRBJ2-7; 10 bases agree with TRBD2. The trim removed 3 bases at V and 4 bases at J, leaving 10 bases unmatched. In germline, CDR1 is SGHRS, CDR2 YFSETQ. This CDR3 has 16 amino acids. The CDR3 region has the DNA TGCGCCAGCAGCTCCTACGGTCTAGCGGGAGTGTACGAGCAGTACTTC. As protein: CASSSYGLAGVYEQYF.

This clonotype was counted between two and nine times. This chain links TRBV5-1 with TRBJ2-5, with a weak D call TRBD1 (5 bases). CDR1 and CDR2 (germline): SGHRS, YFSETQ. Trimming took off 2 bases at V and 3 bases at J, with 26 bases between the two ends. This CDR3 contains 19 residues. The DNA of the CDR3 is TGCGCCAGCAGCTTCGACGACAGACTTTCATTGGAGAGAAAAGAGACCCAGTACTTC. Translating it yields CASSFDDRLSLERKETQYF.

On this clonotype: A much more abundant neighbour one base away suggests this may be a read error. The CDR3 reads CSARVPGGRPLEQYF. The CDR3 bases are TGCAGTGCTAGAGTTCCGGGCGGGAGGCCATTAGAGCAGTACTTC. The rearrangement links TRBV20-1 to TRBJ2-7, with 8 bases identical to TRBD2. CDR1 and CDR2 (germline): DFQATT, SNEGSKA (reference sequence). The CDR3 extends over 15 amino acids. J lost 7 bases, V lost 1 base, and 12 bases had no gene match.

V is TRBV19 and J is TRBJ1-1, with D perhaps matching TRBD1 (5 bases). The CDR3 contains 12 residues. Germline CDR1 reads LNHDA; CDR2 reads SQIVND (reference sequence). The V gene lost 10 bases and the J gene lost 3 bases, with 12 bases spanning the gap. The CDR3 reads CATAGTYTEAFF. In DNA form, the CDR3 reads TGTGCCACGGCCGGGACTTACACTGAAGCTTTCTTT.

This clonotype was found many times. The chain employs TRBV4-1 and TRBJ2-1; 8 bases line up with TRBD2. The germline gives CDR1 MGHRA, CDR2 YSYEKL. This CDR3 is 14 amino acids long. Trimming took 2 bases from V and 8 from J; bases not matched to a gene: 5. CDR3 sequence reads: CASSQPLAEYEQFF. The CDR3 coding sequence is TGCGCCAGCAGCCAACCACTAGCGGAATATGAGCAGTTCTTC.

As for this clonotype: A single base separates this from a much larger clone, so it may be a read error. The genes are TRBV20-1 and TRBJ2-7, with a tentative D call TRBD1 (5 bases). V was pared by 6 bases and J by 2 bases, with 11 bases between. The CDR3 length is 12 residues. CDR1 is DFQATT and CDR2 is SNEGSKA in the germline V gene (reference sequence). The DNA of the CDR3 is TGCAGTGCCAGGGATCAGCCCTACGAGCAGTACTTC. Translating it yields CSARDQPYEQYF.

The chain employs TRBV18 and TRBJ2-7; the D gene is possibly TRBD2 (5 bases). Germline V gene lookup returns CDR1 KGHSH and CDR2 LQKENI. V lost 8 bases and J lost 5, with 13 bases in between. This CDR3 has 12 amino acids. CDR3 region: CASTTSSNEQYF. The CDR3 DNA follows: TGTGCCAGCACCACTAGTTCCAACGAGCAGTACTTC.

The gene calls are TRBV7-8 and TRBJ2-3; D gene uncertain. This CDR3 is built from 11 residues. V lost 6 bases and J lost 6, with 7 bases in between. Looked up from germline, CDR1 is SGHVS and CDR2 is FQNEAQ. Here the CDR3 reads CASRGSDTQYF. The CDR3 DNA is TGTGCCAGCAGAGGATCCGATACGCAGTATTTT.

This clonotype was seen many times. The genes are TRBV7-9 and TRBJ2-3; D might be TRBD2 (5 bases). V dropped 7 bases and J dropped 6 bases, with 23 bases sitting between them. The CDR3 contains 16 residues. The germline V gene has CDR1 SEHNR and CDR2 FQNEAQ (reference sequence). CDR3 coding DNA: TGTGCCAGCACTGCACCCATTCCTAGCAGATGGGATACGCAGTATTTT. Its translation is CASTAPIPSRWDTQYF.

This clonotype was found many times. Mismatch with germline at one junction end may stem from a read error. V and J are TRBV9 and TRBJ2-1; D not certain. CDR1 SGDLS and CDR2 YYNGEE come from the germline V gene. The CDR3 runs 16 residues. The CDR3 reads CASSPPAALSFNEQFF. The CDR3 nucleotides are TGTGCCAGCAGCCCCCCCGCAGCACTGTCCTTCAATGAGCAGTTCTTC.

Comment on this clonotype: This may be a read error, as it is one base from a much larger clone. The chain has TRBV5-1 and TRBJ2-7, with 7 positions matching TRBD2. The CDR3 covers 19 residues. CDR1 and CDR2 from the germline V gene are SGHRS and YFSETQ. J lost 0 bases, V lost 3 bases, and 18 bases had no gene match. The CDR3 loop is CASSSYATSRRISSYEQYF. CDR3 nucleotides: TGCGCCAGCAGCTCCTATGCGACTAGCAGGAGGATTAGCTCCTACGAGCAGTACTTC. Complete variable domain (other parts from reference TRBV5-1 and TRBJ2-7): KAGVTQTPRYLIKTRGQQVTLSCSPISGHRSVSWYQQTPGQGLQFLFEYFSETQRNKGNFPGRFSGRQFSNSRSEMNVSTLELGDSALYLCASSSYATSRRISSYEQYFGPGTRLTVT.